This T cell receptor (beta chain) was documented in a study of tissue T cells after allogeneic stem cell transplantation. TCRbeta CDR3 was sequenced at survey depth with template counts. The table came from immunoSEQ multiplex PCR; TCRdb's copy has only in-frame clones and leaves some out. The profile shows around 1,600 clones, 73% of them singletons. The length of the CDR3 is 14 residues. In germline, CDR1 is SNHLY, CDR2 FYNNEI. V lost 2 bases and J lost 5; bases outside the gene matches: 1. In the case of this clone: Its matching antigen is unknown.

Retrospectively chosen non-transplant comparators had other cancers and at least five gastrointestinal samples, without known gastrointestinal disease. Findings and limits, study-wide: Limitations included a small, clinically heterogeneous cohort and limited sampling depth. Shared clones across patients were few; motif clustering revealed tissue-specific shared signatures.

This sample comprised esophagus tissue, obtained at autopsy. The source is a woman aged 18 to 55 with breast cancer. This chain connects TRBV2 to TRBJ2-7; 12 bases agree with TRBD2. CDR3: CASSELAGGDEQYF. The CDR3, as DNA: TGTGCCAGCAGTGAACTAGCGGGAGGGGACGAGCAGTACTTC.